This entry concerns a single TCR beta chain. The target antigen is unknown. A much larger clonotype is one base distant, so this may be a read error. This record comes from a study of T cells in Graves' hyperthyroidism and ophthalmopathy. In the study overall: Blood was drawn when the patient was first diagnosed and still untreated.

Recently diagnosed hyperthyroidism of less than 2 months' duration affected patients aged 18 to 65. On the basis of clinical symptoms, serum thyroxine and TRAb, thyroid ultrasound and orbital computed tomography, diagnoses were made. Amplification of TCR beta CDR3 regions used RNA as the template. A first-round RT-PCR of the TCR CDR3 used the HTBI primer set. TCRdb fed the multiplex PCR reads into MiXCR, producing one record per CDR3 protein. The sample has nearly 750,000 distinct CDR3 sequences, just over 35% seen once; the top ten hold more than 25%. CDR1 and CDR2 from the germline V gene are SGHRS and YFSETQ. This CDR3 has 15 amino acids. Notes on the study in general: Blood samples included most of the expanded thyroid clonotypes exceeding 0.001.

J is TRBJ1-1 and V is TRBV5-1, with D perhaps matching TRBD1 (6 bases). Sequencing was performed on blood. The TCR comes from a woman aged 40 to 50 with Graves' hyperthyroidism. The CDR3 protein is CASSLDGGMGTEAFF. As DNA, the CDR3 is TGTGCCAGCAGCTTGGACGGGGGCATGGGCACTGAAGCTTTCTTT. The full variable domain, rest sourced from reference TRBV5-1 and TRBJ1-1, is KAGVTQTPRYLIKTRGQQVTLSCSPISGHRSVSWYQQTPGQGLQFLFEYFSETQRNKGNFPGRFSGRQFSNSRSEMNVSTLELGDSALYLCASSLDGGMGTEAFFGQGTRLTVV.